Given below is one TCR beta chain in context. Its cognate antigen is unknown. CD45RA+ naive and CD45RA-negative memory subsets were separated from CD4+ cells. This record comes from a study of shared clonotypes between healthy human individuals. Findings and limits, study-wide: In having few donors, the study represented limited genetic and exposure-history diversity.

This CDR3 has 15 amino acids. CDR1 and CDR2 (germline): MNHEY, SVGAGI. V shed 4 bases, J shed 5 bases, and the junction held 8 bases outside the gene matches. The genomic DNA of each subset was split evenly across several immunoSEQ plates. Authors' analysis steps: Quality scores were absent from the junction-only immunoSEQ sequences, so filtering differed. Only in-frame clones appear in the TCRdb table, and some are missing; sequencing was by immunoSEQ multiplex PCR. V, J and clone size derive from that table, while D and trimming were established from the DNA sequence. The table includes roughly 1.5 million clones, around 98% detected once.

The sequence derives from a man aged 30 to 45 in good health. The V gene is TRBV6-5, the J gene TRBJ1-1, with 9 bases aligning to TRBD1. The sequenced sample was naive CD4+ T cells sorted from blood. Subset: CD45RA+ positively selected. The CDR3 DNA is TGTGCCAGCAGTTCCTTCGGACAGGGGAAAACTGAAGCTTTCTTT. Translating gives CASSSFGQGKTEAFF.